This TCR beta chain derives from a study of Ad26.COV2.S vaccination and SARS-CoV-2 variants. General study points: Vaccine recipients showed a spike-specific TCR breadth that was higher than in placebo recipients.

Here immunoSEQ multiplex PCR was the method, and the copy in TCRdb shows in-frame clones only, minus some. This sample carries about 180,000 clones, roughly 85% of them seen once, and the ten largest clones take 5.9%. Comment on this clone: Its specificity is unknown.

CDR1 is LGHDT and CDR2 is YNNKEL in the germline V gene (reference sequence). There are 13 residues in the CDR3. With 1 base removed from V and 4 bases from J, the gap between germline ends came to 5 bases. This TCR was recovered from a human donor who had recovered from COVID-19. Specimen: peripheral blood, collected after recovery from COVID-19. V gene TRBV3-1 (or the pseudogene TRBV3-2) combines with J gene TRBJ2-1; possible D gene TRBD2, 5 bases. CDR3: CASSQGRYNEQFF. DNA for the CDR3: TGTGCCAGCAGCCAAGGGAGGTACAATGAGCAGTTCTTC.